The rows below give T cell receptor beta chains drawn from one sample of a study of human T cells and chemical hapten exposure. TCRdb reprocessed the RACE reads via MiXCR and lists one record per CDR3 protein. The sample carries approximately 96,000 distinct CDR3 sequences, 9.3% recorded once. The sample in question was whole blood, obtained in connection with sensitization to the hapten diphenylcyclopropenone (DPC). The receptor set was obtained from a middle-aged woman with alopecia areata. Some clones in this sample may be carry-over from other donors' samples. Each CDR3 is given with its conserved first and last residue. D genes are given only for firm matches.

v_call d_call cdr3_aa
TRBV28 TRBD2 CASSLSEGLAGVNEQFF
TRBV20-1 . CSAESRRAFF
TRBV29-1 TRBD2 CSTGTSGRVSLGTDTQYF
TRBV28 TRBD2 CASSSPTSGSSGEQYF
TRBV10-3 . CAISERGEKLFF
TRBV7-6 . CASSFGGREEKLFF
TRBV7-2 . CASSFGPSRAGYTF
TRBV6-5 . CASSYSGEQFF
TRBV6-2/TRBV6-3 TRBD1 CASSPGTGYGYTF
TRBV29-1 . CSVESGEQYF
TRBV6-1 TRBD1 CATKQGMGNTGELFF
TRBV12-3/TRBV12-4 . CASRRGHLNTEAFF
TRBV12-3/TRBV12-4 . CASSLARAYGYTF
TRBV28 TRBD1 CASSPGQGNSPLHF
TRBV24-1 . CATSDTRRGLGPQHF
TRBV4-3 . CASSQESPGGNNQPQHF
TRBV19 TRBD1 CASSIGQGDYGYTF
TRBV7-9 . CASSLTENSYNEQFF
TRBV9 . CASSVVAAGELFF
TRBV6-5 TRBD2 CASRRLAGQETQYF
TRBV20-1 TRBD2 CSARDATSMYF
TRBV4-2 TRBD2 CASSQDLAGGTDTQYF
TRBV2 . CASSVRRSGADTQYF
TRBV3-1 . CASSQGKALGETQYF
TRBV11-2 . CASSLDLISTGFF
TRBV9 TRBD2 CASSVFQAGGDSEQFF
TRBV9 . CASSVEAASEQYF
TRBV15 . CATSREQTVSYEQYF
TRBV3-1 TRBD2 CASSLSGSTHEQYF
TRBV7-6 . CASSLRGSYSYEQYF
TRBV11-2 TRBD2 CASSPFAGDYEQYF
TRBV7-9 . CASSSGASSYGYTF
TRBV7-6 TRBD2 CASSLGRANTGELFF
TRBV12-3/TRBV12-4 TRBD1 CASSLRQGTSDEQFF
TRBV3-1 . CASSQRTLGPRTFF
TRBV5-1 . CASSLGAGKSTDTQYF
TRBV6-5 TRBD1 CASSFGQGSYNEQFF
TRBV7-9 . CASSRDFNEKLFF
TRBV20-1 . CSARLSLGELFF
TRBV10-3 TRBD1 CAIRARDRGRGIGYNEQFF
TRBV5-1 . CASSLGADSTDTQYF
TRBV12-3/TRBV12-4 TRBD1 CASSPDRVQETQYF
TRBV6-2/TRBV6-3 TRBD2 CASRPGLAGEAVYNEQFF
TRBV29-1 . CSVGSGYTF
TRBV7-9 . CASSLIQDAGYTF
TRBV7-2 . CASSSGLHEQYF